This T cell receptor (beta chain) was identified in a study of blood T cell repertoires in COVID-19. About the study: The cDNA or gDNA used as material had been derived from T cells, B-cell-depleted T cells, or PBMCs.

About this clone itself: The junction does not match germline at one end; this may be a read error.

Assignments of participants to cohorts depended upon their own reported clinical history. All recovered Cohort 3 donors got two negative PCRs, got clearance, or saw symptom resolution. Germline CDR1 reads SSHAT; CDR2 reads FNYEAQ (reference sequence). The CDR3 consists of 14 residues. In the original analysis: The authors estimated nucleated cell counts from reference gene primer amplification. Sequencing used immunoSEQ multiplex PCR; TCRdb keeps in-frame clones, though not all of them. V, J and clone size reflect that table, while D and trimming were determined from the DNA. The sample records about 380,000 clones, roughly 87% being singletons.

This receptor was taken from a woman aged 30 to 39 who had recovered from COVID-19. Sample: PBMCs or T cells enriched from blood (not recorded which). This chain uses TRBV7-7 with TRBJ2-5; D is undetermined. The CDR3 nucleotides read TGTGCTAGCAGCGCCCGGTCCACCGGGGAGACCCAGTACTTC. Translation gives CASSARSTGETQYF. The whole variable domain, filled in from reference TRBV7-7 and TRBJ2-5, reads GAGVSQSPRYKVTKRGQDVTLRCDPISSHATLYWYQQALGQGPEFLTYFNYEAQPDKSGLPSDRFSAERPEGSISTLTIQRTEQRDSAMYRCASSARSTGETQYFGPGTRLLVL.